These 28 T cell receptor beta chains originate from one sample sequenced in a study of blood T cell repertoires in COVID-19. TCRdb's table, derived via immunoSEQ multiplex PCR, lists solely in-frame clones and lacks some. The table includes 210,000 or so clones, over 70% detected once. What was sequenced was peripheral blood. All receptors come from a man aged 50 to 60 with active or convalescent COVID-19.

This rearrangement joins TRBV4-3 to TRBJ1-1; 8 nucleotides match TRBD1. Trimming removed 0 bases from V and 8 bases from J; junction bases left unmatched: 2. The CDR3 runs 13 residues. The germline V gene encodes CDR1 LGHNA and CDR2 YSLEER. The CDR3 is CASSQDGTGEAFF. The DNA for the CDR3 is TGCGCCAGCAGCCAAGATGGGACAGGAGAAGCTTTCTTT.

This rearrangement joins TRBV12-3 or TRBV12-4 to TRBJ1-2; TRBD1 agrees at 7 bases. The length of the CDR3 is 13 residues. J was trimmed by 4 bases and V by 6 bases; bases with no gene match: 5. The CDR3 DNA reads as TGTGCCAGCAGCCCCGACAGGGTCTATGGCTACACCTTC. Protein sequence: CASSPDRVYGYTF.

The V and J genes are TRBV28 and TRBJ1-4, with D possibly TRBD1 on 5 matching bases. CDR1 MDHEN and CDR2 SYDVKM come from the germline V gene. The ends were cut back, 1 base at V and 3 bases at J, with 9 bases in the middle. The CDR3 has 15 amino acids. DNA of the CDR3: TGTGCCAGCAGTTTATATGGGGCAGCTAATGAAAAACTGTTTTTT. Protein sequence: CASSLYGAANEKLFF.

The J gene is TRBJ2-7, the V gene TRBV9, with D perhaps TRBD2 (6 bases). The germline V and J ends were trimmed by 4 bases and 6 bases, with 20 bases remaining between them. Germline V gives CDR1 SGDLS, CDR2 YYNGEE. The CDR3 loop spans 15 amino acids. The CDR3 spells CASSILSGDQSEQYF. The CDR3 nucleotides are TGTGCCAGCAGCATCCTGTCGGGGGACCAATCCGAGCAGTACTTC.

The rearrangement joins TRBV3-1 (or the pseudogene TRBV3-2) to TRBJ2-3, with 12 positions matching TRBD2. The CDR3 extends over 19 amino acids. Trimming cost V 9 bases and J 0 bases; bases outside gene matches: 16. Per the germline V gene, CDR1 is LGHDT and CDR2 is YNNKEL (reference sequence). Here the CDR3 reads CASNTGGTSGPLSTDTQYF. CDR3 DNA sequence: TGTGCCAGTAACACCGGGGGGACTAGCGGGCCCCTGAGCACAGATACGCAGTATTTT.

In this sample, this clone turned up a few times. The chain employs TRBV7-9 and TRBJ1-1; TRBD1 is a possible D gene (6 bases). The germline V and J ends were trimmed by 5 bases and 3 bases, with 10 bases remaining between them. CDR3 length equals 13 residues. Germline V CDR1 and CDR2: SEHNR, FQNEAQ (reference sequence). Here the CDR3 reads CASSQQGYTEAFF. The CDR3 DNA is TGTGCCAGCAGCCAGCAGGGGTACACTGAAGCTTTCTTT.

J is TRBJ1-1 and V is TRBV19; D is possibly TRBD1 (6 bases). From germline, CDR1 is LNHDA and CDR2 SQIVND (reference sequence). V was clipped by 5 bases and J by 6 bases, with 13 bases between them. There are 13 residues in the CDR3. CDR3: CASSQGRGAEAFF. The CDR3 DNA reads TGTGCCAGTAGTCAGGGGCGCGGCGCTGAAGCTTTCTTT.

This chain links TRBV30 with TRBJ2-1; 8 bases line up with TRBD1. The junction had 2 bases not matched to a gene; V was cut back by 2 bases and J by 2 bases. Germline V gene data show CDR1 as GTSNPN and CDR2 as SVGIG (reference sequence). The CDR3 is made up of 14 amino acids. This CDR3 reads CAWSRGQAYNEQFF. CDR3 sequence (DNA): TGTGCCTGGAGTAGGGGACAGGCCTACAATGAGCAGTTCTTC.

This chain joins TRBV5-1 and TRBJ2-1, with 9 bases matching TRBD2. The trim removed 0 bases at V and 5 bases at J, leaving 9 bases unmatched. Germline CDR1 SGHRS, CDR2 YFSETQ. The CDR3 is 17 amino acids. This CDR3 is CASSLASQAGGNNEQFF. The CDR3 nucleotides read TGCGCCAGCAGCTTGGCTTCTCAAGCGGGAGGAAACAATGAGCAGTTCTTC.

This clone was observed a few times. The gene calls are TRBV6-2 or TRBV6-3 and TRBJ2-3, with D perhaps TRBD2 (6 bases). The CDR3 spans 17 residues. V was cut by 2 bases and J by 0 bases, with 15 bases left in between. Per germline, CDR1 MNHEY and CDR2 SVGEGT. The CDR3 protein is CASSYGGISYSTDTQYF. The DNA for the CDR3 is TGTGCCAGCAGTTACGGGGGGATCTCATATAGCACAGATACGCAGTATTTT.

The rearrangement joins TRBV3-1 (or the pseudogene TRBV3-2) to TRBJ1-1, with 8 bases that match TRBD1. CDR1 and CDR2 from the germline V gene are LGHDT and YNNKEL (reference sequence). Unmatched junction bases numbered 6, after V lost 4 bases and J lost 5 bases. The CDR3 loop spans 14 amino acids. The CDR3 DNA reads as TGTGCCAGCAGCCGACAGGGGACGCCAACTGAAGCTTTCTTT. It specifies CASSRQGTPTEAFF.

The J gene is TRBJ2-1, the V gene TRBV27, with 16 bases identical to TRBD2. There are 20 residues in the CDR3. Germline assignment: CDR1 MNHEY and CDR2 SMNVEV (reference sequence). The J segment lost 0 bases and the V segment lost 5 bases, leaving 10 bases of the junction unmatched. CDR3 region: CASSPGTSGRVPSSYNEQFF. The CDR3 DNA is TGTGCCAGCAGTCCCGGGACTAGCGGGAGGGTCCCTAGCTCCTACAATGAGCAGTTCTTC.

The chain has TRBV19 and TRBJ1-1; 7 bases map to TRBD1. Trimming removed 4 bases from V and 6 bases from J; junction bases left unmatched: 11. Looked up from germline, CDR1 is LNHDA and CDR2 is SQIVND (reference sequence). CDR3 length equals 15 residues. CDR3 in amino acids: CASSRRQGQRAEAFF. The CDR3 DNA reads TGTGCCAGTAGTAGAAGACAGGGTCAGAGGGCTGAAGCTTTCTTT.

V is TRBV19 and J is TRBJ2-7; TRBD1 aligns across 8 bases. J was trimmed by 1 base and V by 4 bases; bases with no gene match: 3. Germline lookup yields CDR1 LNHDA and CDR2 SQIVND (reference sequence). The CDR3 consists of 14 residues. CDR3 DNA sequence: TGTGCCAGTAGTAAAGGACAGGGATCCTACGAGCAGTACTTC. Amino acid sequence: CASSKGQGSYEQYF.

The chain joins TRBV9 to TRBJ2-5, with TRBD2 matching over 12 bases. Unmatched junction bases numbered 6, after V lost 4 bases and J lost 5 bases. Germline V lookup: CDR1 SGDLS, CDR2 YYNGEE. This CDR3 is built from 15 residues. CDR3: CASSLRLAGEETQYF. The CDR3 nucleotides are TGTGCCAGCAGCCTACGACTAGCGGGGGAGGAGACCCAGTACTTC.

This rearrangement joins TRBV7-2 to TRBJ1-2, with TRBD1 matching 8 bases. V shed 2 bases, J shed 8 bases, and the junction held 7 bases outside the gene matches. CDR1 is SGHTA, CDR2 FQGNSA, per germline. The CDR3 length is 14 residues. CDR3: CASSLPGQALGYTF. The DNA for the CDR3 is TGTGCCAGCAGCTTACCGGGACAGGCGTTGGGCTACACCTTC. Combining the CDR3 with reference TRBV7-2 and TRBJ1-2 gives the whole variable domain GAGVSQSPSNKVTEKGKDVELRCDPISGHTALYWYRQSLGQGLEFLIYFQGNSAPDKSGLPSDRFSAERTGGSVSTLTIQRTQQEDSAVYLCASSLPGQALGYTFGSGTRLTVV.

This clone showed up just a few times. In nucleotides, the CDR3 is TGTGCCAGCGGGGAACAGGGGAGAGGAAACACCATATATTTT. It codes for CASGEQGRGNTIYF. The chain employs TRBV9 and TRBJ1-3; 7 bases fit TRBD1. This CDR3 has 14 residues. The V and J ends lost 7 bases and 4 bases, in that order; junction bases with no gene match: 8. From germline, CDR1 is SGDLS and CDR2 YYNGEE.

The CDR3 bases are TGCGCCAGCAGCCACCACACAGGACGAAACTATGGCTACACCTTC. It translates to CASSHHTGRNYGYTF. V is TRBV4-3 and J is TRBJ1-2, with D maybe TRBD1 (5 bases). Germline V gene lookup returns CDR1 LGHNA and CDR2 YSLEER. This CDR3 spans 15 amino acids. V was clipped by 3 bases and J by 2 bases, with 13 bases between them.

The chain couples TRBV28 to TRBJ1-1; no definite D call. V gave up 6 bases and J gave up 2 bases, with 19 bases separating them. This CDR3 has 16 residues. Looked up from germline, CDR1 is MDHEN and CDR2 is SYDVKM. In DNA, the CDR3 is TGTGCCAGCAGCCCCTTTGTGGCCAGACAAAACACTGAAGCTTTCTTT. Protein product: CASSPFVARQNTEAFF.

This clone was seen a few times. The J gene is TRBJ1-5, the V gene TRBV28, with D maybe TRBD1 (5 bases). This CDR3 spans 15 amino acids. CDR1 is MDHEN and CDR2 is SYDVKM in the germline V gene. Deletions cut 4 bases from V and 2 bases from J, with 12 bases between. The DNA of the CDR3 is TGTGCCAGCAGTTCCAGTGGGGGGGGCAATCAGCCCCAGCATTTT. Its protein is CASSSSGGGNQPQHF.

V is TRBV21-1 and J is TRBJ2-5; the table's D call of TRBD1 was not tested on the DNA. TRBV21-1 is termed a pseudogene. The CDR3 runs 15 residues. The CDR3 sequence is CASSRQEKNQETQYF. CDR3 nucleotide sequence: TGTGCCAGCAGCCGACAGGAGAAAAACCAAGAGACCCAGTACTTC.

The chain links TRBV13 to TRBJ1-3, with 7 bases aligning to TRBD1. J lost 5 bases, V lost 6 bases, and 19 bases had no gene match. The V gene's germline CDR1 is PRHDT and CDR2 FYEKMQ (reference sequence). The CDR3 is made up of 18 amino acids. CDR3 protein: CASSPLEGETGDRNTIYF. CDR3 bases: TGTGCCAGCAGTCCACTCGAGGGGGAAACAGGGGACCGAAACACCATATATTTT.

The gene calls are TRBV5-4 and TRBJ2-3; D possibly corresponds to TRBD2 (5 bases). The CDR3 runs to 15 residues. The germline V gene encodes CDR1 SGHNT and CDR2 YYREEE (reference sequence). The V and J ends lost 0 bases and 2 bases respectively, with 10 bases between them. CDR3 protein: CASSLGGHYTDTQYF. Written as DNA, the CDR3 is TGTGCCAGCAGCTTGGGAGGGCACTACACAGATACGCAGTATTTT.

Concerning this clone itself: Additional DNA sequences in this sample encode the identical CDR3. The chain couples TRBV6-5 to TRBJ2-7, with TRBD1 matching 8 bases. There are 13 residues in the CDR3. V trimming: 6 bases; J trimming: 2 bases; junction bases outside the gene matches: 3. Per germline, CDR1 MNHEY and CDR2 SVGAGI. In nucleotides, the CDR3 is TGTGCCAGCAGAGACAGGGGACCCTACGAGCAGTACTTC. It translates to CASRDRGPYEQYF.

In DNA form, the CDR3 reads TGTGCCAGCAGCTCCAACATCCCGCGGTCTTGGGAGACCCAGTACTTC. Amino acid sequence: CASSSNIPRSWETQYF. The V call is TRBV5-4, the J call TRBJ2-5, with unresolved D. Germline loops: CDR1 SGHNT, CDR2 YYREEE (reference sequence). The CDR3 is 16 residues long. V dropped 3 bases and J dropped 5 bases, with 20 bases sitting between them.

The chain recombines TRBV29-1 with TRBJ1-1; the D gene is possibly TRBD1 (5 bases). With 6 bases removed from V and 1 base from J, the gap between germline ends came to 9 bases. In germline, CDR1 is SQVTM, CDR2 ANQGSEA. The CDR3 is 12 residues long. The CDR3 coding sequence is TGCAGCGTGAGGGGAGGGAACACTGAAGCTTTCTTT. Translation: CSVRGGNTEAFF.

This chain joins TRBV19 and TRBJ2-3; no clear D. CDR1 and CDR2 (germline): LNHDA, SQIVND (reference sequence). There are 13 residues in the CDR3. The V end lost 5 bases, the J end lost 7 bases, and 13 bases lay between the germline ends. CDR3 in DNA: TGTGCCAGTAGTTTCCTAGATCCGAATACGCAGTATTTT. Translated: CASSFLDPNTQYF. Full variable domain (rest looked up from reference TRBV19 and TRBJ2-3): DGGITQSPKYLFRKEGQNVTLSCEQNLNHDAMYWYRQDPGQGLRLIYYSQIVNDFQKGDIAEGYSVSREKKESFPLTVTSAQKNPTAFYLCASSFLDPNTQYFGPGTRLTVL.

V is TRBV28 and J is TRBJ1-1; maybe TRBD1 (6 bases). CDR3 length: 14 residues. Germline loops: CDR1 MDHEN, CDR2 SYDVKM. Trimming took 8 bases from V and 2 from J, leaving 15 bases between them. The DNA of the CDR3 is TGTGCCAGCGGGCCGACAGGACCTAACACTGAAGCTTTCTTT. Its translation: CASGPTGPNTEAFF.